Shown below are 16 T cell receptor beta chains from a single sample sequenced in a study of cytomegalovirus exposure and HLA in healthy donors. Researchers ran the PCR with 60 Vbeta and 13 Jbeta primers. TCRdb's table, derived via immunoSEQ multiplex PCR, lists solely in-frame clones and lacks some. The sample has approximately 110,000 clones, approximately 74% seen once; the top ten hold around 4.3%. Sequenced input: PBMCs. The receptor source for this set is a woman in her thirties or forties in good health and CMV-seropositive.

The chain recombines TRBV7-2 with TRBJ2-5, with D tentatively TRBD1 (6 bases). Per the germline V gene, CDR1 is SGHTA and CDR2 is FQGNSA. The CDR3 loop spans 16 amino acids. With 1 base removed from V and 12 bases from J, the gap between germline ends came to 24 bases. The CDR3 sequence: CASSLGSRGQLGPKYF. Here the CDR3 DNA reads TGTGCCAGCAGCTTAGGCTCCAGGGGACAACTTGGACCCAAGTACTTC. Using reference TRBV7-2 and TRBJ2-5 for the parts outside the CDR3, the full variable domain is GAGVSQSPSNKVTEKGKDVELRCDPISGHTALYWYRQSLGQGLEFLIYFQGNSAPDKSGLPSDRFSAERTGGSVSTLTIQRTQQEDSAVYLCASSLGSRGQLGPKYFGPGTRLLVL.

The chain links TRBV7-9 to TRBJ2-1; 7 bases agree with TRBD2. The CDR3 covers 15 residues. The J segment lost 4 bases and the V segment lost 5 bases, leaving 8 bases of the junction unmatched. CDR1 SEHNR and CDR2 FQNEAQ come from the germline V gene (reference sequence). The CDR3 here is CASSPTGTIYNEQFF. The CDR3 DNA reads TGTGCCAGCAGCCCCACCGGGACTATTTACAATGAGCAGTTCTTC.

The chain joins TRBV7-8 to TRBJ2-7; 8 positions match TRBD2. This CDR3 region has 15 residues. CDR1 SGHVS and CDR2 FQNEAQ come from the germline V gene. Trimming took 0 bases from V and 2 from J; bases not matched to a gene: 3. CDR3 DNA: TGTGCCAGCAGCTTAGCCGGGAGGGCCGCCTACGAGCAGTACTTC. Translated: CASSLAGRAAYEQYF.

The chain links TRBV7-9 to TRBJ2-7, with D uncertain. The CDR3 extends over 13 amino acids. The germline CDR1 and CDR2 sequences are SEHNR and FQNEAQ (reference sequence). V lost 0 bases and J 0 bases, leaving 3 bases between the germline ends. The CDR3 nucleotides read TGTGCCAGCAGCTTAGCGTACTCCTACGAGCAGTACTTC. Translation gives CASSLAYSYEQYF. The variable domain in full, with the rest retrieved from reference TRBV7-9 and TRBJ2-7, is DTGVSQNPRHKITKRGQNVTFRCDPISEHNRLYWYRQTLGQGPEFLTYFQNEAQLEKSRLLSDRFSAERPKGSFSTLEIQRTEQGDSAMYLCASSLAYSYEQYFGPGTRLTVT.

The rearrangement uses TRBV4-1 and TRBJ2-1; D unresolved. Germline CDR1 reads MGHRA; CDR2 reads YSYEKL. The CDR3 consists of 15 residues. Trimming pared 0 bases from V and 6 bases from J, leaving 12 bases between. In DNA, the CDR3 is TGCGCCAGCAGCCAAGATCCCGGTCGAACCAATGAGCAGTTCTTC. It is translated as CASSQDPGRTNEQFF.

A note on this clone: A read error may produce the germline difference seen at one junction end. The genes are TRBV11-3 and TRBJ1-2, with D unresolved. CDR3 length: 11 residues. The germline CDR1 and CDR2 sequences are SGHNT and YENEEA. CDR3 nucleotides: TGTGCCAGCAGCGGCGGGAATGGCTGCACCTTC. Amino acid sequence: CASSGGNGCTF.

V and J are TRBV20-1 and TRBJ2-1; D may be TRBD1 (6 bases). The CDR3 has 11 residues. The V end lost 3 bases, the J end lost 12 bases, and 12 bases lay between the germline ends. CDR1 DFQATT and CDR2 SNEGSKA come from the germline V gene (reference sequence). As DNA, the CDR3 is TGCAGTGCTAGTCGGGGACATGGGCAGTTCTTC. Protein product: CSASRGHGQFF.

V usage is TRBV5-1 and J usage is TRBJ1-2, with D maybe TRBD1 (6 bases). This CDR3 has 15 residues. Germline V CDR1 and CDR2: SGHRS, YFSETQ. V lost 4 bases, J lost 4 bases, and 17 bases lay in between. CDR3 residues: CASSPSPGDFYGYTF. DNA of the CDR3: TGCGCCAGCAGCCCGAGTCCAGGGGATTTCTATGGCTACACCTTC.

This clone was seen only a few times. The chain is built from TRBV7-2 and TRBJ2-2, with a possible D match to TRBD1 (6 bases). Trimming took off 1 base at V and 4 bases at J, with 7 bases between the two ends. The length of the CDR3 is 14 residues. Per germline, CDR1 SGHTA and CDR2 FQGNSA. CDR3 nucleotides: TGTGCCAGCAGCTTAGAAGGGGGCACCGGGGAGCTGTTTTTT. It yields the protein CASSLEGGTGELFF.

This clone was seen a few times. The chain links TRBV18 to TRBJ1-6; 10 bases align to TRBD1. Trimming at V came to 3 bases and at J to 7 bases, leaving 6 bases not matched to a gene. This CDR3 has 16 amino acids. Germline CDR1 reads KGHSH; CDR2 reads LQKENI. CDR3 nucleotides: TGTGCCAGCTCACCGTATGGACAGGGGGGGAATTCACCCCTCCACTTT. Amino acids: CASSPYGQGGNSPLHF.

This clone was found a few times. The sample holds other DNA sequences that translate to the same CDR3. This chain joins TRBV7-2 and TRBJ1-1; D not resolved. CDR1 is SGHTA, CDR2 FQGNSA, per germline. There are 15 residues in the CDR3. The V end lost 2 bases, the J end lost 0 bases, and 10 bases lay between the germline ends. This chain's CDR3 is CASSLKDSLNTEAFF. DNA for the CDR3: TGTGCCAGCAGCTTAAAGGACTCCCTGAACACTGAAGCTTTCTTT.

The chain has TRBV6-6 and TRBJ1-5; D remains unclear. CDR1 and CDR2 from the germline V gene are MNHNY and SVGAGI (reference sequence). Trimming pared 4 bases from V and 5 bases from J, leaving 3 bases between. The length of the CDR3 is 11 residues. For the CDR3, the DNA is TGTGCCAGCAGTTTAGATCAGCCCCAGCATTTT. Amino acid sequence: CASSLDQPQHF.

V is TRBV4-3 and J is TRBJ2-5; a weak D match, TRBD2 (7 bases). The CDR3 consists of 19 residues. Germline V gene sequence: CDR1 LGHNA, CDR2 YSLEER. Trimming left V 0 bases short and J 1 base short, with 21 bases between. The CDR3 coding sequence is TGCGCCAGCAGCCAAGATGGCCCTATCTCGGGGGGCCGCCAAGAGACCCAGTACTTC. The encoded protein is CASSQDGPISGGRQETQYF.

The CDR3 reads CAISEAPSGYEQYF. Written as DNA, the CDR3 is TGTGCCATCAGTGAGGCTCCTAGCGGCTACGAGCAGTACTTC. V is TRBV10-3 and J is TRBJ2-7; 7 positions agree with TRBD2. Unmatched junction bases numbered 4, after V lost 2 bases and J lost 3 bases. The length of the CDR3 is 14 residues. Per the germline V gene, CDR1 is ENHRY and CDR2 is SYGVKD.

The CDR3 DNA reads TGTGCCAGCTCACCGGGGGCGGGGGGCCACGAGCAGTACTTC. Residues: CASSPGAGGHEQYF. The chain recombines TRBV18 with TRBJ2-7, with 8 bases identical to TRBD2. Germline lookup yields CDR1 KGHSH and CDR2 LQKENI. This CDR3 is 14 amino acids long. The J segment lost 5 bases and the V segment lost 3 bases, leaving 6 bases of the junction unmatched.

V usage is TRBV7-9 and J usage is TRBJ2-3; D gene unclear. V was shortened by 0 bases and J by 2 bases, with 12 bases between the two germline ends. The germline V gene encodes CDR1 SEHNR and CDR2 FQNEAQ (reference sequence). The CDR3 sequence is 16 residues long. The CDR3 DNA sequence: TGTGCCAGCAGCTTAGCCCCCAACAGATACACAGATACGCAGTATTTT. Residues: CASSLAPNRYTDTQYF.